What follows are 3 T cell receptor beta chains derived from one specimen sequenced in a study of cytomegalovirus exposure and HLA in healthy donors. Researchers ran the PCR with 60 Vbeta and 13 Jbeta primers. The protocol was immunoSEQ multiplex PCR, while the TCRdb copy is restricted to in-frame clones and leaves out a portion. The sample records about 76,000 clones, about 66% being singletons. The sequenced sample consisted of PBMCs. The source is a man aged 60-69 years in good health and CMV-seropositive.

The chain recombines TRBV5-1 with TRBJ2-3, with a possible D match to TRBD1 (6 bases). The CDR3 extends over 15 amino acids. Deletions cut 0 bases from V and 1 base from J, with 9 bases between. CDR1 is SGHRS, CDR2 YFSETQ, per germline. This CDR3 is CASSLGAGGTDTQYF. CDR3 DNA: TGCGCCAGCAGCTTGGGGGCAGGGGGCACAGATACGCAGTATTTT.

This chain connects TRBV10-3 to TRBJ1-4, with a weak D call TRBD1 (5 bases). The V end was cut by 4 bases, the J end by 7 bases, with 16 bases between. The CDR3 runs to 15 residues. From germline, CDR1 is ENHRY and CDR2 SYGVKD. The CDR3 DNA reads as TGTGCCATCAGTGGGGGCCAGGGTGTGAGTGAAAAACTGTTTTTT. It encodes CAISGGQGVSEKLFF.

This sequence joins TRBV19 and TRBJ1-5; D is perhaps TRBD1 (6 bases). Trimming took 2 bases from V and 0 from J, leaving 8 bases between them. This CDR3 has 15 amino acids. The V gene's germline CDR1 is LNHDA and CDR2 SQIVND (reference sequence). The CDR3 bases are TGTGCCAGTAGTATACAGGGGCATAGCAATCAGCCCCAGCATTTT. Encoded protein: CASSIQGHSNQPQHF.